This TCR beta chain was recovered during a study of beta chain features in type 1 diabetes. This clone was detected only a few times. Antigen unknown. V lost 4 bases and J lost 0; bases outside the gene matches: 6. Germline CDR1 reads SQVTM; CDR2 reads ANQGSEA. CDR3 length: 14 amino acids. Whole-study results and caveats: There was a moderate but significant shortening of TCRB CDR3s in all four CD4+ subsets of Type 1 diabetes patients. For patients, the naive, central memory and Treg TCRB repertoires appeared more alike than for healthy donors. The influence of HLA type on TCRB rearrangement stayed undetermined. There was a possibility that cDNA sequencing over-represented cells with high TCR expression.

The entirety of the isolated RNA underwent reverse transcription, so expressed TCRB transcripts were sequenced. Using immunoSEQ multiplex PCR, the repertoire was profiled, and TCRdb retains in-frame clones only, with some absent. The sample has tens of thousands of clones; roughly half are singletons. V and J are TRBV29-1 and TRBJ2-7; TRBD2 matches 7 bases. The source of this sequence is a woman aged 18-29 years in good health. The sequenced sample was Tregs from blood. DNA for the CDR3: TGCAGCGTTGGCCTAGCGGTGAGCTCCTACGAGCAGTACTTC. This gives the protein CSVGLAVSSYEQYF.